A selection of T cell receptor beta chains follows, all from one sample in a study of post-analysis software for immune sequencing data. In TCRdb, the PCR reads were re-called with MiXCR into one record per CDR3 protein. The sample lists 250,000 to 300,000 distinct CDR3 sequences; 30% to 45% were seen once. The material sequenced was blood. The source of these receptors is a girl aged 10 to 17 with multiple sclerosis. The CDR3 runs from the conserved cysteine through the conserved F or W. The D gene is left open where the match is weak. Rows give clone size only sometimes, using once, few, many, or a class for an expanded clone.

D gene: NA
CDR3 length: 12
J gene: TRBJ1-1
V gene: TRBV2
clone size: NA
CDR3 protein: CAGRRDRTEAFF
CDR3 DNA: TGTGCCGGCAGGAGGGACCGAACTGAAGCTTTCTTT

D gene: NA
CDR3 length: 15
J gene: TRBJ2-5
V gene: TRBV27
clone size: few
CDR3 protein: CASSLYAQNQETQYF
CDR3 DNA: TGTGCCAGCAGTTTATATGCACAGAACCAAGAGACCCAGTACTTC

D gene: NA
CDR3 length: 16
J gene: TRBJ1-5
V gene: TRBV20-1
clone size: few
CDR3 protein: CSALKSGQPRDQPQHF
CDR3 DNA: TGCAGTGCTCTTAAAAGCGGGCAGCCCCGGGATCAGCCCCAGCATTTT

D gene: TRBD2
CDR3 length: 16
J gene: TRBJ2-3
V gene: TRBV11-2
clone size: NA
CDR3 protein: CASRKTGTRVTDTQYF
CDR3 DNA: TGTGCCAGCAGAAAAACCGGGACTAGGGTGACAGATACGCAGTATTTT

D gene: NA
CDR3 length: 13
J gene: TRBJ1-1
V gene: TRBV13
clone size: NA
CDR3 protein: CASSLGLAGEAFF
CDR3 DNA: TGTGCCAGCAGCTTAGGCCTGGCAGGGGAAGCTTTCTTT

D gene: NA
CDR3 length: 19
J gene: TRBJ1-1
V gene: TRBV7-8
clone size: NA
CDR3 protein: CASSFWAGLRARGYAEAFF
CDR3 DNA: TGTGCCAGCAGCTTTTGGGCAGGGTTGAGAGCAAGGGGGTACGCTGAAGCTTTCTTT

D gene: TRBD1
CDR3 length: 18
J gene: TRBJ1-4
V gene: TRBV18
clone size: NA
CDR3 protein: CASSLALDNRGTSEKLFF
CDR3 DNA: TGTGCCAGCTCACTCGCCCTGGACAACAGGGGGACTAGTGAAAAACTGTTTTTT

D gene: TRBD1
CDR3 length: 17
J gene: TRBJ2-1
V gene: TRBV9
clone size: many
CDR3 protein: CASSARSGGDILNEQFF
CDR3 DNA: TGTGCCAGCAGCGCCCGGTCAGGGGGAGATATTTTGAATGAGCAGTTCTTC

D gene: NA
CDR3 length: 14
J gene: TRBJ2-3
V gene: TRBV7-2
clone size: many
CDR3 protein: CASSLGLPTDTQYF
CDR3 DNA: TGTGCCAGCAGCCTGGGACTTCCCACCGATACGCAGTATTTT

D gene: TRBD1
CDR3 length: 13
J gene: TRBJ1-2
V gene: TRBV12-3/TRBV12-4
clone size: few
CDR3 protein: CASSHQGAYGYTF
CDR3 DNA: TGTGCCAGCAGTCATCAGGGGGCCTATGGCTACACCTTC

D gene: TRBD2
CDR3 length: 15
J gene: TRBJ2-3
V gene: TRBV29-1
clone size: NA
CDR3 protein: CSGLIGTKATDTQYF
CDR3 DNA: TGCAGCGGGCTTATTGGGACTAAAGCCACAGATACGCAGTATTTT

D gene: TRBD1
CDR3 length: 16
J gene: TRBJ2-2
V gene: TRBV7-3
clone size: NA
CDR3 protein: CASSGPGQGSSGELFF
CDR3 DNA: TGTGCCAGCAGCGGACCGGGACAGGGATCGTCTGGGGAGCTGTTTTTT

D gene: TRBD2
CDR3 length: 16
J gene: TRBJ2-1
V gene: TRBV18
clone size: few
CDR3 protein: CASSLLSGGDYNEQFF
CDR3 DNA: TGTGCCAGCTCACTCCTTAGCGGGGGGGACTACAATGAGCAGTTCTTC

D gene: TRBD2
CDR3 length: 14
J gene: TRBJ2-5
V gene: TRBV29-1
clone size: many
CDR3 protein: CSSAGLAGGETQYF
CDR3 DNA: TGCAGCTCCGCGGGACTAGCGGGAGGAGAGACCCAGTACTTC

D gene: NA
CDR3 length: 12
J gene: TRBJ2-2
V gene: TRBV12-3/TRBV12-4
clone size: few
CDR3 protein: CASSFVTGELFF
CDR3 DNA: TGTGCCAGCAGTTTTGTTACCGGGGAGCTGTTTTTT

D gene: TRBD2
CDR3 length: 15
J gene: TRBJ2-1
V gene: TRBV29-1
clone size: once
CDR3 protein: CSVERLAGGRSEQFF
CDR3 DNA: TGCAGCGTTGAAAGACTAGCGGGGGGCCGCAGCGAGCAGTTCTTC